This entry features one TCR beta chain sequence. The antigen is unknown. The record originates from a study of early T cells in non-severe SARS-CoV-2 infection. Study background: Bulk RNA taken from unsorted whole blood was sequenced, leaving chains unpaired. Study-level findings and limits: Anti-spike CD8 responses were favored by VDJdb matching, which missed private and CD4 specificities.

Individually, cDNA molecules had unique molecular identifiers attached to them. A single record per CDR3 protein comes from TCRdb applying MiXCR to the 5' RACE reads. The sample shows roughly 28,000 distinct CDR3 sequences, around 5% of them seen only once. V shed 6 bases, J shed 2 bases, and the junction held 11 bases outside the gene matches. This CDR3 comprises 16 residues. Germline V gene lookup returns CDR1 SGHDT and CDR2 YYEEEE. The TCR sequence derives from an adult who was a healthcare worker with PCR-confirmed SARS-CoV-2 infection or an uninfected control (not recorded which). The chain uses TRBV5-6 and TRBJ2-5; 9 bases are shared with TRBD1. The sample was whole blood. The CDR3 region is CASKRKPGQGQETQYF. The CDR3 DNA reads TGTGCCAGCAAGAGAAAACCGGGACAGGGACAAGAGACCCAGTACTTC. Full variable domain (remainder filled in from reference TRBV5-6 and TRBJ2-5): DAGVTQSPTHLIKTRGQQVTLRCSPKSGHDTVSWYQQALGQGPQFIFQYYEEEERQRGNFPDRFSGHQFPNYSSELNVNALLLGDSALYLCASKRKPGQGQETQYFGPGTRLLVL.